The present T cell receptor (beta chain) was sequenced within a study of shared clonotypes between healthy human individuals. Study in general: Ranging from 18 to 49 in age, donors were a couple of women and a few men. Study-level findings and limits: In having few donors, the study represented limited genetic and exposure-history diversity.

CDR1 is SGHAT and CDR2 is FQNNGV in the germline V gene. This CDR3 is built from 14 residues. After removal of 5 bases from V and 4 bases from J, the junction contained 4 bases not matched to a gene. Researchers partitioned CD4+ cells into CD45RA+ naive and CD45RA-negative memory subsets. A remark on this clone: The antigen is not known.

Generated by immunoSEQ multiplex PCR, the TCRdb table keeps only in-frame clones and is missing some. This table has about 710,000 clones, roughly two thirds appearing once. This rearrangement joins TRBV11-2 to TRBJ1-2, with 10 bases matching TRBD1. The sample consisted of memory CD4+ T cells sorted from blood. Subset reported: CD45RA-negative fraction. This receptor was taken from a woman aged 25-40 years in good health. This chain's CDR3 is CASSQGQGFYGYTF. In nucleotides, the CDR3 is TGTGCCAGCAGCCAGGGACAGGGGTTCTATGGCTACACCTTC.